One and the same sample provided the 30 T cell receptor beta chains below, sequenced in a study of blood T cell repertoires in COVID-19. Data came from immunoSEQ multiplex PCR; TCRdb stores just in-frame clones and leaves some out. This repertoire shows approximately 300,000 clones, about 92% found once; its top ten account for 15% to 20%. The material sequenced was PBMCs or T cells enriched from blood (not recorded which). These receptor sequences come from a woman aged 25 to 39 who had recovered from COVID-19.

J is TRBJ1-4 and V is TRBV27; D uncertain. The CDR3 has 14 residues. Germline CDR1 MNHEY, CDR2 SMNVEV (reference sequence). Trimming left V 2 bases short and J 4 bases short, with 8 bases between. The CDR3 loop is CASSLAGDNEKLFF. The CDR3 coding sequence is TGTGCCAGCAGTTTAGCAGGTGATAATGAAAAACTGTTTTTT.

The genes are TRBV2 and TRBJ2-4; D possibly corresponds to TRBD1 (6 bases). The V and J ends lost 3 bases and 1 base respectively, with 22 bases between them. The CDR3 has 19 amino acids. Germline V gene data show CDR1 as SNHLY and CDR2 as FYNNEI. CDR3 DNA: TGTGCCAGCAGTGATTTGGTGCAGGGGAGAAGGTGGGCCAAAAACATTCAGTACTTC. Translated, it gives CASSDLVQGRRWAKNIQYF.

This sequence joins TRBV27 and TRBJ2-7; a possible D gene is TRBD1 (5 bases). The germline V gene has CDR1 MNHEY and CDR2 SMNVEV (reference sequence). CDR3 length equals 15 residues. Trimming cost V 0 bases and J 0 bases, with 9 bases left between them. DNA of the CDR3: TGTGCCAGCAGTTTATCGGGGCTCAACTCCTACGAGCAGTACTTC. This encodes CASSLSGLNSYEQYF.

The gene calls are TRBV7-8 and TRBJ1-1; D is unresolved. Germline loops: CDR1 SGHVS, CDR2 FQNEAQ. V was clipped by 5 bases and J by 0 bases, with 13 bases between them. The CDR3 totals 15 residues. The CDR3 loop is CASSQGQDLNTEAFF. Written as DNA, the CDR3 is TGTGCCAGCAGCCAAGGTCAGGATTTGAACACTGAAGCTTTCTTT. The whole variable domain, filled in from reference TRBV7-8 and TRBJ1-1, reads GAGVSQSPRYKVAKRGQDVALRCDPISGHVSLFWYQQALGQGPEFLTYFQNEAQLDKSGLPSDRFFAERPEGSVSTLKIQRTQQEDSAVYLCASSQGQDLNTEAFFGQGTRLTVV.

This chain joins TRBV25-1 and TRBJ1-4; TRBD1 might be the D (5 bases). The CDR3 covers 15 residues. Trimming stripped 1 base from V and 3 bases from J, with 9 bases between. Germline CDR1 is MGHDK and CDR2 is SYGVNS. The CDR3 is CASSELGGPNEKLFF. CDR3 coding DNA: TGTGCCAGCAGTGAATTGGGGGGACCTAATGAAAAACTGTTTTTT.

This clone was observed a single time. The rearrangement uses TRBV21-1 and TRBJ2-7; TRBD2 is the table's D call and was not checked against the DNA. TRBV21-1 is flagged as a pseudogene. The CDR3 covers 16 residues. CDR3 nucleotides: TGTGCCAGCAGCAAAGTGCGGGGGACTAAGCCCTACGAGCAGTACTTC. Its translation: CASSKVRGTKPYEQYF.

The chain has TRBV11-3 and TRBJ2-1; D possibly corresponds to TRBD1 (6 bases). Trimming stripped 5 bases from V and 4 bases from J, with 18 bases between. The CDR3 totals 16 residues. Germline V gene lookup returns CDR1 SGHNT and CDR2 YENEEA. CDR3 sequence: CASSPTRPTGYNEQFF. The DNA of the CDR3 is TGTGCCAGCAGCCCTACCCGGCCAACAGGGTACAATGAGCAGTTCTTC.

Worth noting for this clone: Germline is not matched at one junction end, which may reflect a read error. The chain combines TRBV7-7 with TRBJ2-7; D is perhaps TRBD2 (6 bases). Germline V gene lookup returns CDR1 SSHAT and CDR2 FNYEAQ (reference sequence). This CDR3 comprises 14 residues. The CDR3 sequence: CASSLGEESYEQYF. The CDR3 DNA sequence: TGTGCTAGCAGCTTAGGGGAGGAATCCTACGAGCAGTACTTC.

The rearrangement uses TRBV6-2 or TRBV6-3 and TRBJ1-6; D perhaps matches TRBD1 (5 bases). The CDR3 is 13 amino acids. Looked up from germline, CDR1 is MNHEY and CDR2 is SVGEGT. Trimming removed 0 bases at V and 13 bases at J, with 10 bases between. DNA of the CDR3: TGTGCCAGCAGTTACTCGAACAGGCCGCCCCTCCACTTT. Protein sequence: CASSYSNRPPLHF.

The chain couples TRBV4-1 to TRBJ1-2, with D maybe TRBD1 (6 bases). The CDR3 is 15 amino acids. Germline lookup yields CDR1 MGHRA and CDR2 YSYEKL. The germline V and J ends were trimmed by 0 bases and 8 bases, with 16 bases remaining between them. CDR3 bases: TGCGCCAGCAGCCAAGATCAGGGGTACAGGGCGGGCTACACCTTC. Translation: CASSQDQGYRAGYTF.

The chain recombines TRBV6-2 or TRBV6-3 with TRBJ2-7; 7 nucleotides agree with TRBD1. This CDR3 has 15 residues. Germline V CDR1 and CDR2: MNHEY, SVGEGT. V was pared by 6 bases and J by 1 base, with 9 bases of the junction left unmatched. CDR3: CASSPQGTESYEQYF. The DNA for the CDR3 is TGTGCCAGCAGCCCGCAGGGGACAGAATCCTACGAGCAGTACTTC.

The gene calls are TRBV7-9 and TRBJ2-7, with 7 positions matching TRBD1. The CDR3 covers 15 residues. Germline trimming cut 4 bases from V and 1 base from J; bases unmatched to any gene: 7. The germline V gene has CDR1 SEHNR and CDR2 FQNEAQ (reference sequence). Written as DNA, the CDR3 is TGTGCCAGCAGCTACCCAGGGGGTAGGTCCTACGAGCAGTACTTC. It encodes CASSYPGGRSYEQYF.

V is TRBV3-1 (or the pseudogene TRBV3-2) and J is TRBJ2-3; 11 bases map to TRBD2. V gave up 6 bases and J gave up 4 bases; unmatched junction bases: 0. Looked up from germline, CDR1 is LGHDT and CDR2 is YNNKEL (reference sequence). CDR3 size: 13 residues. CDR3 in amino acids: CASRTSGADTQYF. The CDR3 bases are TGTGCCAGCAGGACTAGCGGGGCAGATACGCAGTATTTT.

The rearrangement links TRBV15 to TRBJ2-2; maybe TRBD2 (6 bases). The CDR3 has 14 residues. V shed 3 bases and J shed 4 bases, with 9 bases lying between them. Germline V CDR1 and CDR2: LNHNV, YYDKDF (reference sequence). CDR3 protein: CATSRDYITGELFF. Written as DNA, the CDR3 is TGTGCCACCAGCAGGGACTACATCACCGGGGAGCTGTTTTTT. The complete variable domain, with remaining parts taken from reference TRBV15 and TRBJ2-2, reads DAMVIQNPRYQVTQFGKPVTLSCSQTLNHNVMYWYQQKSSQAPKLLFHYYDKDFNNEADTPDNFQSRRPNTSFCFLDIRSPGLGDTAMYLCATSRDYITGELFFGEGSRLTVL.

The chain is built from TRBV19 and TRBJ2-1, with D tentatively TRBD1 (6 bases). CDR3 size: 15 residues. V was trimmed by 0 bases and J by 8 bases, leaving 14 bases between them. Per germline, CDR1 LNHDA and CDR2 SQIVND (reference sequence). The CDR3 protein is CASSIDRQAEDEQFF. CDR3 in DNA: TGTGCCAGTAGTATAGATCGACAGGCTGAGGATGAGCAGTTCTTC. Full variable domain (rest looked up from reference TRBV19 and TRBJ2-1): DGGITQSPKYLFRKEGQNVTLSCEQNLNHDAMYWYRQDPGQGLRLIYYSQIVNDFQKGDIAEGYSVSREKKESFPLTVTSAQKNPTAFYLCASSIDRQAEDEQFFGPGTRLTVL.

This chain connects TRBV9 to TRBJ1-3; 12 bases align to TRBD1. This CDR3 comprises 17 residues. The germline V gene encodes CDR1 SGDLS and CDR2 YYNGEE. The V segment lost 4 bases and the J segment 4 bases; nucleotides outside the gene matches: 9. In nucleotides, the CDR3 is TGTGCCAGCAGCCCCCCGGGACAGGGGGCGTGGGGAAACACCATATATTTT. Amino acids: CASSPPGQGAWGNTIYF.

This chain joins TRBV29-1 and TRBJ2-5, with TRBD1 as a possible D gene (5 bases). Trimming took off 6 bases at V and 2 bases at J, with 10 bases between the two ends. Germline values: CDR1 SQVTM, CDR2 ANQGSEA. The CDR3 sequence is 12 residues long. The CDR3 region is CSVTAVQETQYF. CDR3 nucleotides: TGCAGCGTGACAGCTGTACAAGAGACCCAGTACTTC.

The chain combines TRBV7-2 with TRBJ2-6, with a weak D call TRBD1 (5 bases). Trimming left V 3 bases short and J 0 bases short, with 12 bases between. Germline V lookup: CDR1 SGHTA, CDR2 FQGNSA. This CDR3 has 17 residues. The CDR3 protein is CASSFRTGTSGANVLTF. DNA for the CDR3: TGTGCCAGCAGCTTCCGAACAGGAACCTCTGGGGCCAACGTCCTGACTTTC.

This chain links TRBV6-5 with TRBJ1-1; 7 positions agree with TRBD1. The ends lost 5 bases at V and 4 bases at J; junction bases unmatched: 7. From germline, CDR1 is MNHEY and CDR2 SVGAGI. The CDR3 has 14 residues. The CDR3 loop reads CASSPFSGGTEAFF. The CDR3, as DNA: TGTGCCAGCAGTCCCTTCTCAGGGGGCACTGAAGCTTTCTTT.

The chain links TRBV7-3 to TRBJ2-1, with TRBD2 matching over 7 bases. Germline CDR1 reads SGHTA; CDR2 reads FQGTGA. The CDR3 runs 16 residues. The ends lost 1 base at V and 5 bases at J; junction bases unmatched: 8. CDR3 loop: CASSLSGGLGDNEQFF. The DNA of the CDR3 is TGTGCCAGCAGCTTAAGTGGTGGACTAGGTGACAATGAGCAGTTCTTC.

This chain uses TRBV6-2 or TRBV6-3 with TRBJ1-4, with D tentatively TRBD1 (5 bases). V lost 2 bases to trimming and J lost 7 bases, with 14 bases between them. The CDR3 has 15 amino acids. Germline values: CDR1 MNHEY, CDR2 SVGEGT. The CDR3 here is CASSYEYPTAEKLFF. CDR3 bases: TGTGCCAGCAGTTACGAATATCCGACAGCTGAAAAACTGTTTTTT.

The chain's CDR3 is CASSLTEPYEQYF. DNA for the CDR3: TGTGCCAGCAGCTTGACAGAACCCTACGAGCAGTACTTC. V and J are TRBV5-5 and TRBJ2-7; D ambiguous. CDR3 size: 13 residues. V was cut by 1 base and J by 2 bases, with 7 bases left in between. Per the germline V gene, CDR1 is SGHKS and CDR2 is YYEKEE (reference sequence).

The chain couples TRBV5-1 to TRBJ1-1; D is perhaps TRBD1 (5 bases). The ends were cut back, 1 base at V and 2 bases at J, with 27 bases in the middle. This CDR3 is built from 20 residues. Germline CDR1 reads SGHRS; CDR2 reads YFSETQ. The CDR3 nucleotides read TGCGCCAGCAGCTTGATCTCATTCCGAGGTCGCGGAGGGGATAACACTGAAGCTTTCTTT. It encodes CASSLISFRGRGGDNTEAFF.

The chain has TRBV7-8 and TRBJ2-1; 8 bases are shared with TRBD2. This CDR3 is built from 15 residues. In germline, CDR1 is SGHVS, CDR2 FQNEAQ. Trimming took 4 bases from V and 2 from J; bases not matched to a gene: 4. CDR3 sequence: CASSSREGTYNEQFF. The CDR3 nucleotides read TGTGCCAGCAGCTCCCGGGAGGGCACCTACAATGAGCAGTTCTTC.

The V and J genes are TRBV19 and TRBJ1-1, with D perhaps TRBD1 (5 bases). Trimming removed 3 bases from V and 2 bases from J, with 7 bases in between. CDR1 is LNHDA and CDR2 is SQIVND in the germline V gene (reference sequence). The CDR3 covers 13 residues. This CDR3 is CASSIDSNTEAFF. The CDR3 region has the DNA TGTGCCAGTAGTATCGACAGTAACACTGAAGCTTTCTTT.

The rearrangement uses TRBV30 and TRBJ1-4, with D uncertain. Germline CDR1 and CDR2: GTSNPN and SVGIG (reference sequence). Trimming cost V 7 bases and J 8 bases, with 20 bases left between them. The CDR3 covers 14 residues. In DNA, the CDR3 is TGTGCCTTGGAGGGAGCCTTCCAGCGGGAAAAACTGTTTTTT. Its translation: CALEGAFQREKLFF.

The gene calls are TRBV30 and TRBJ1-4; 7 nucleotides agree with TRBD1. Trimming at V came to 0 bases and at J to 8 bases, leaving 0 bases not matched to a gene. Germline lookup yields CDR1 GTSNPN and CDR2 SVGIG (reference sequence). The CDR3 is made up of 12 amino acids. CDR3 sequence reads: CAWSVRGEKLFF. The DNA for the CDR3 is TGTGCCTGGAGTGTCAGGGGGGAAAAACTGTTTTTT.

For the CDR3, the DNA is TGCGCCAGCAGCTTGGCGTTCGGGACAGGGATCCACGAGCAGTACTTC. Protein product: CASSLAFGTGIHEQYF. This chain connects TRBV5-1 to TRBJ2-7; 9 bases map to TRBD1. Trimming cost V 0 bases and J 5 bases; bases outside gene matches: 9. Germline lookup yields CDR1 SGHRS and CDR2 YFSETQ. The CDR3 contains 16 residues.

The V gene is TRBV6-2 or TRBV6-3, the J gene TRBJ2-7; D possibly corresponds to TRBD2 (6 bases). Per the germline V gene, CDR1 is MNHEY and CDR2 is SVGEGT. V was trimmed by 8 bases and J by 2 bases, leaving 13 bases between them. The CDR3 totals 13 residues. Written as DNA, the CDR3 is TGTGCCAGCGGCCCCGGGAGCCCCTACGAGCAGTACTTC. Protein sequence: CASGPGSPYEQYF.

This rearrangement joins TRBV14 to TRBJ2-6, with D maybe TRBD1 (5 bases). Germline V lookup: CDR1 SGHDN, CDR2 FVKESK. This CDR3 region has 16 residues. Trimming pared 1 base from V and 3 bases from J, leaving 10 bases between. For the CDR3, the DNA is TGTGCCAGCAGCCAAGCAGGGTTTGGTGGGGCCAACGTCCTGACTTTC. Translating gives CASSQAGFGGANVLTF. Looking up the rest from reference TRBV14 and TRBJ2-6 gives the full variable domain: EAGVTQFPSHSVIEKGQTVTLRCDPISGHDNLYWYRRVMGKEIKFLLHFVKESKQDESGMPNNRFLAERTGGTYSTLKVQPAELEDSGVYFCASSQAGFGGANVLTFGAGSRLTVL.